This T cell receptor beta chain was observed in a study of T cell changes during pregnancy in multiple sclerosis. Germline CDR1 reads MNHEY; CDR2 reads SMNVEV (reference sequence). This CDR3 is 14 amino acids long. V was cut by 4 bases and J by 5 bases, with 14 bases left in between. The table came from immunoSEQ multiplex PCR; TCRdb's copy has only in-frame clones and leaves some out. The sample includes 90,000 to 120,000 clones, around 94% of them seen just once. This TCR derives from a female donor with multiple sclerosis, enrolled in a pregnancy study. The V gene is TRBV27, the J gene TRBJ1-1; no reliable D call. The specimen was peripheral blood, collected in the second trimester of pregnancy. In nucleotides, the CDR3 is TGTGCCAGCAGTTCGCTAAATCAACCGACTGAAGCTTTCTTT. Encoded protein: CASSSLNQPTEAFF.